This T cell receptor (beta chain) was profiled in a study of cytomegalovirus exposure and HLA in healthy donors. Overall study results and limits: In a later analysis, HLA-C alleles had the fewest associated TCRs, DRB1 alleles the most. The productive fraction for most TCR beta V segments was about 87% or about 30% in an earlier analysis.

This clone was counted between two and nine times. Its antigen is still unknown. Primers for the PCR totalled 60 Vbeta and 13 Jbeta. Method: immunoSEQ multiplex PCR; TCRdb's copy keeps in-frame clones and lacks some. This table has more than 95,000 clones, about 10% appearing once. The V segment lost 7 bases and the J segment 0 bases; nucleotides outside the gene matches: 14. CDR1 and CDR2 (germline): LNHDA, SQIVND (reference sequence). CDR3 size: 17 residues. This rearrangement joins TRBV19 to TRBJ2-7; 8 nucleotides agree with TRBD2. This clonotype originated in a woman aged 18-35 years in good health and CMV-seropositive. What was sequenced was PBMCs. The CDR3 loop is CASTPQAGAGPSYEQYF. Here the CDR3 DNA reads TGTGCCAGTACCCCTCAAGCGGGAGCGGGACCCTCCTACGAGCAGTACTTC.